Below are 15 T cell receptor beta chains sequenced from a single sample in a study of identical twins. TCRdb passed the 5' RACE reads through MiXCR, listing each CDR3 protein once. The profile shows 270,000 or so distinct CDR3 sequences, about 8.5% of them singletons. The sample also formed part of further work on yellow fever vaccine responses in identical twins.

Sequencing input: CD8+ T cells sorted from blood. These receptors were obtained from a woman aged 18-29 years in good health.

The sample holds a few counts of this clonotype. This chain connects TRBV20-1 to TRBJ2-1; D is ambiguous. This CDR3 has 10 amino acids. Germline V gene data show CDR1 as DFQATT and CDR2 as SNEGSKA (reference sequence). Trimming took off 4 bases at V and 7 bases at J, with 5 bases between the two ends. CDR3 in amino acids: CSANRNEQFF. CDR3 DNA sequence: TGCAGTGCTAATAGGAATGAGCAGTTCTTC.

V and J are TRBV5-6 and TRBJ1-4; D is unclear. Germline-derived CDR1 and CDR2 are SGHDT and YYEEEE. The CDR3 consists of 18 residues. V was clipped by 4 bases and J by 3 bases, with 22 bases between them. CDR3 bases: TGTGCCAGCAGCCAAAGTGGGAGGCCCCGGTCCGCTAATGAAAAACTGTTTTTT. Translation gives CASSQSGRPRSANEKLFF.

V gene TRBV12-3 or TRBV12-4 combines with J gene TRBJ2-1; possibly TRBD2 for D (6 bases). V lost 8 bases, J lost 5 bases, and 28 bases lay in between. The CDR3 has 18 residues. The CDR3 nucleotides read TGTGCCAGCCCGAACTCGTGGGAGGTGGGGGGAGTTAACAATGAGCAGTTCTTC. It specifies CASPNSWEVGGVNNEQFF.

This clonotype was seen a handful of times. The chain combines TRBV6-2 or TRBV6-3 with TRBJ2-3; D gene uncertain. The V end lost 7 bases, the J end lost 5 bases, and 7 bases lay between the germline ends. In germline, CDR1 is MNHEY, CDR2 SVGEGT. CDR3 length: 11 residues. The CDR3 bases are TGTGCCAGCACACCAGGAGATACGCAGTATTTT. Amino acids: CASTPGDTQYF.

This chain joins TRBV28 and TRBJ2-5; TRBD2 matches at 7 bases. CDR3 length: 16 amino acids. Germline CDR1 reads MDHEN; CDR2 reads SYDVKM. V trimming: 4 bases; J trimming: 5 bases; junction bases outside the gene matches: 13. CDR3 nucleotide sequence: TGTGCCAGCAGTTCCCCTTGGGGACTAAAAGGGGAGACCCAGTACTTC. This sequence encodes CASSSPWGLKGETQYF.

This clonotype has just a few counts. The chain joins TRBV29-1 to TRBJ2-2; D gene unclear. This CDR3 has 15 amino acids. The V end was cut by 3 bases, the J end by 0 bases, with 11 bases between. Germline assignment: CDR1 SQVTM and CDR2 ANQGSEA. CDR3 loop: CSVEASETNTGELFF. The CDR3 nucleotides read TGCAGCGTTGAGGCCAGTGAAACGAACACCGGGGAGCTGTTTTTT.

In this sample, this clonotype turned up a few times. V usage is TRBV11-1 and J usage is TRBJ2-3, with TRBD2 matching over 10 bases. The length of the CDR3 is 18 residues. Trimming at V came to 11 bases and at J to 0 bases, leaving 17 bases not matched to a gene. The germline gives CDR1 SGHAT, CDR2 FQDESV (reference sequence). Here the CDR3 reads CAAAPKPQREGSTDTQYF. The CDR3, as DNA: TGTGCCGCAGCACCCAAGCCCCAGCGGGAGGGGAGCACAGATACGCAGTATTTT.

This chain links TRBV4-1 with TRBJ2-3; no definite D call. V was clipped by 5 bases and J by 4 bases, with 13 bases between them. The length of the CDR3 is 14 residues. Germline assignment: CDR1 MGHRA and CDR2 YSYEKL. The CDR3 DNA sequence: TGCGCCAGCAGCGCAACTCCGGAGCCAGATACGCAGTATTTT. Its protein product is CASSATPEPDTQYF.

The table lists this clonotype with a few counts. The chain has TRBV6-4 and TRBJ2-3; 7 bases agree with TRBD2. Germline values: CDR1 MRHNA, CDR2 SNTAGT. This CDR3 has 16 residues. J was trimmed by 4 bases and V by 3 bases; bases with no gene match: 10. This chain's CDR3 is CASSEKTSLTPDTQYF. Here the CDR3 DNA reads TGTGCCAGCAGTGAAAAGACTAGCCTCACCCCAGATACGCAGTATTTT.

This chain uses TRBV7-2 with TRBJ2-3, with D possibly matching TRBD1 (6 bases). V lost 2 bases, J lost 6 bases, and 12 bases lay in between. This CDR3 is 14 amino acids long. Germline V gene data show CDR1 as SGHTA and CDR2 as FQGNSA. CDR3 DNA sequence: TGTGCCAGCAGCTTAAACAGGGAGAGTGATACGCAGTATTTT. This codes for CASSLNRESDTQYF. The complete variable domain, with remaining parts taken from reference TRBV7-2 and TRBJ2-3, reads GAGVSQSPSNKVTEKGKDVELRCDPISGHTALYWYRQSLGQGLEFLIYFQGNSAPDKSGLPSDRFSAERTGGSVSTLTIQRTQQEDSAVYLCASSLNRESDTQYFGPGTRLTVL.

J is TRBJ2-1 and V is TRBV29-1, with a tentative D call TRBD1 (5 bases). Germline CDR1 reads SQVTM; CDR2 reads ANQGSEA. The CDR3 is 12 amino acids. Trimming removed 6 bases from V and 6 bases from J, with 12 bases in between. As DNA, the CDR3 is TGCAGCGTACCCTGGGGCTCCAATGAGCAGTTCTTC. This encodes CSVPWGSNEQFF.

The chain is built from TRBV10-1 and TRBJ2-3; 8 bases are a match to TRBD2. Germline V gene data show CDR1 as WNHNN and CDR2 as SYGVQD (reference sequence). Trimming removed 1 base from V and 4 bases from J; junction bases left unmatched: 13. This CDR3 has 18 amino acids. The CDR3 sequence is CASSEFRREGRSADTQYF. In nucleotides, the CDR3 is TGCGCCAGCAGTGAGTTTAGACGGGAGGGCCGTAGCGCAGATACGCAGTATTTT.

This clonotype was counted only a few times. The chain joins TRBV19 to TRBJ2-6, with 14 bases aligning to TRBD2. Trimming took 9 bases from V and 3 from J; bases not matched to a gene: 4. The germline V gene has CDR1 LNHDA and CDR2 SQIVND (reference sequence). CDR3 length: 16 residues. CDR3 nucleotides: TGTGCCAGCGAGACTAGCGGGGGGGATGGGGCCAACGTCCTGACTTTC. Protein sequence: CASETSGGDGANVLTF.

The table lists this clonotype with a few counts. The CDR3 is CASTSRADSYNEQFF. CDR3 in DNA: TGTGCCAGCACCTCCAGGGCGGATTCCTACAATGAGCAGTTCTTC. This chain joins TRBV27 and TRBJ2-1; maybe TRBD1 (5 bases). CDR1 is MNHEY, CDR2 SMNVEV, per germline (reference sequence). V was clipped by 7 bases and J by 1 base, with 14 bases between them. This CDR3 spans 15 amino acids.

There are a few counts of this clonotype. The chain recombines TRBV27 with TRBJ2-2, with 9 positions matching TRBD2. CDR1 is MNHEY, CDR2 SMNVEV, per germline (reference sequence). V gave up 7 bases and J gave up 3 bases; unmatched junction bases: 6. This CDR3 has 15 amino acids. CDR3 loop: CASNLSGGYTGELFF. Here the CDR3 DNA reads TGTGCCAGCAACCTTAGCGGGGGCTACACCGGGGAGCTGTTTTTT.